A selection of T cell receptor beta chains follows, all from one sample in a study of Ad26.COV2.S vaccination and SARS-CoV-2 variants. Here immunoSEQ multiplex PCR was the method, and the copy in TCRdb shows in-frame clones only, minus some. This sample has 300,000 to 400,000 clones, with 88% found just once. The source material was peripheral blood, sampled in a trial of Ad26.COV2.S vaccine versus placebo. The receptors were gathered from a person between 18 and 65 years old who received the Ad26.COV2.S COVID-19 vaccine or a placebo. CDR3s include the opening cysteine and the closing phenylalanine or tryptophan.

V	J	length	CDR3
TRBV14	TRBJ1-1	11	CASSQGVYAFF
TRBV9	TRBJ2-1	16	CASSVGQGGTYNEQFF
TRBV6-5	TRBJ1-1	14	CASNDRDLNTEAFF
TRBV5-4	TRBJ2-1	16	CASSSSGTRVYNEQFF
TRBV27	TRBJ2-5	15	CASSLSSGRQETQYF
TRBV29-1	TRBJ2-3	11	CSIPQGDTQYF
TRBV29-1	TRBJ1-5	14	CSVADRASNQPQHF
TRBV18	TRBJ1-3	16	CASSPREIRPGNTIYF
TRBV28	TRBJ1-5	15	CASNLRAQSNQPQHF
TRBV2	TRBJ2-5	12	CASSPEPKTQYF
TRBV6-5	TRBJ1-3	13	CASMRETFNTIYF
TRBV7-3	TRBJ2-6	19	CASSPGQGKFLSGANVLTF
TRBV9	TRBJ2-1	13	CAIKWSSYNEQFF
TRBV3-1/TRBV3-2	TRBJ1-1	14	CASSQPGPGTEAFF
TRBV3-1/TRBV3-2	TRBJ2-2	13	CASSQDRYGELFF
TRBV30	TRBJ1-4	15	CAWTSGIATNEKLFF
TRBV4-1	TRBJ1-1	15	CASSLGAGTLTEAFF
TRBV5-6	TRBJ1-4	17	CASSLMRQGDEDEKLFF
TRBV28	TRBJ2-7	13	CASRLTSGGTGYF
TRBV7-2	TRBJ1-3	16	CASSLGGAHSGNTIYF
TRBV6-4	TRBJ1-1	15	CASSAVGGGEAEAFF
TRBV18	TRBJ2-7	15	CASSPRGQLSYEQYF
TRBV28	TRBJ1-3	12	CASSFLRNTIYF
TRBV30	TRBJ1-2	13	CAWSVRGFYGYTF
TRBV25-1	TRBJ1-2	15	CASSDNSLANYGYTF
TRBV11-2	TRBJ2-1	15	CASSLVFGPGSVVFF